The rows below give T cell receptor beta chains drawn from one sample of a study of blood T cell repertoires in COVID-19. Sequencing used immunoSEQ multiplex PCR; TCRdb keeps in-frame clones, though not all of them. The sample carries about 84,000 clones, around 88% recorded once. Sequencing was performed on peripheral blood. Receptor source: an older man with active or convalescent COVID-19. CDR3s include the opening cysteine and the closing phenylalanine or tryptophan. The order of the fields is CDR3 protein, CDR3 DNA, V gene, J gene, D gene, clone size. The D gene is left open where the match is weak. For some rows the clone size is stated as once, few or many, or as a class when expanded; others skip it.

CDR3: CASSIATSGGRSSGANVLTF; DNA: TGTGCCAGCAGCATAGCGACTAGCGGGGGCCGATCCTCTGGGGCCAACGTCCTGACTTTC; V: TRBV21-1; J: TRBJ2-6; D: NA; size: NA
CDR3: CATSGGADTQYF; DNA: TGCGCCACCTCCGGGGGGGCCGATACGCAGTATTTT; V: TRBV10-1; J: TRBJ2-3; D: TRBD2; size: NA
CDR3: CASSPYDRVSGNTIYF; DNA: TGTGCCAGCTCACCATACGACAGAGTCTCTGGAAACACCATATATTTT; V: TRBV18; J: TRBJ1-3; D: NA; size: NA
CDR3: CASRSTGVGYTF; DNA: TGTGCCAGCAGGTCGACAGGAGTCGGCTACACCTTC; V: TRBV12-3/TRBV12-4; J: TRBJ1-2; D: NA; size: NA
CDR3: CASSYVADSEAFF; DNA: TGTGCCAGCAGTTACGTTGCAGACAGTGAAGCTTTCTTT; V: TRBV6-5; J: TRBJ1-1; D: NA; size: NA
CDR3: CATSRDNTRKETQYF; DNA: TGTGCCACCAGCAGAGACAATACTAGAAAAGAGACCCAGTACTTC; V: TRBV15; J: TRBJ2-5; D: NA; size: NA
CDR3: CASSQTGAYVAEAFF; DNA: TGTGCCAGCAGCCAAACAGGGGCCTATGTCGCTGAAGCTTTCTTT; V: TRBV3-1/TRBV3-2; J: TRBJ1-1; D: TRBD1; size: NA
CDR3: CASSPARRAGVPGYNEQFF; DNA: TGTGCCAGCTCACCAGCAAGGCGAGCGGGGGTCCCGGGGTACAATGAGCAGTTCTTC; V: TRBV18; J: TRBJ2-1; D: TRBD2; size: NA
CDR3: CASSPWGGSGANVLTF; DNA: TGTGCCAGCAGCCCCTGGGGCGGCTCTGGGGCCAACGTCCTGACTTTC; V: TRBV16; J: TRBJ2-6; D: NA; size: NA
CDR3: CASSQETYSNQPQHF; DNA: TGCGCCAGCAGCCAAGAAACCTATAGCAATCAGCCCCAGCATTTT; V: TRBV4-1; J: TRBJ1-5; D: NA; size: NA
CDR3: CATSDSQDGYGYTF; DNA: TGTGCCACCAGTGATTCACAGGACGGGTATGGCTACACCTTC; V: TRBV24-1; J: TRBJ1-2; D: NA; size: NA
CDR3: CAFGTGVGGSNQPQHF; DNA: TGTGCCTTTGGGACTGGGGTGGGGGGTAGCAATCAGCCCCAGCATTTT; V: TRBV10-3; J: TRBJ1-5; D: NA; size: NA
CDR3: CASSPLPGSGANVLTF; DNA: TGCGCCAGCAGCCCCCTCCCGGGTTCTGGGGCCAACGTCCTGACTTTC; V: TRBV5-1; J: TRBJ2-6; D: NA; size: NA
CDR3: CASSATGGNYGYTF; DNA: TGTGCCAGCAGCGCGACAGGGGGGAACTATGGCTACACCTTC; V: TRBV9; J: TRBJ1-2; D: TRBD1; size: once
CDR3: CASKTDRELSQHF; DNA: TGTGCCAGTAAGACAGATCGTGAATTGTCCCAGCATTTT; V: TRBV19; J: TRBJ1-5; D: NA; size: NA
CDR3: CASSYNRGTNQPQHF; DNA: TGTGCCAGCAGTTACAACAGGGGGACCAATCAGCCCCAGCATTTT; V: TRBV6-5; J: TRBJ1-5; D: TRBD1; size: NA
CDR3: CSASGGARSTDTQYF; DNA: TGCAGTGCTAGTGGCGGGGCCAGGAGCACAGATACGCAGTATTTT; V: TRBV20-1; J: TRBJ2-3; D: NA; size: NA
CDR3: CASSPPGVYEQYF; DNA: TGTGCCAGCAGTCCCCCAGGGGTCTACGAGCAGTACTTC; V: TRBV27; J: TRBJ2-7; D: NA; size: NA
CDR3: CASMEKALMNTEAFF; DNA: TGTGCCAGCATGGAGAAAGCTTTAATGAACACTGAAGCTTTCTTT; V: TRBV6-6; J: TRBJ1-1; D: NA; size: NA
CDR3: CASSIRDSYNEQFF; DNA: TGTGCCAGCAGTATCCGCGACAGTTACAATGAGCAGTTCTTC; V: TRBV2; J: TRBJ2-1; D: NA; size: NA
CDR3: CASRGGRHTDTQYF; DNA: TGTGCCAGCAGGGGAGGGAGACACACAGATACGCAGTATTTT; V: TRBV6-6; J: TRBJ2-3; D: TRBD2; size: NA
CDR3: CASSSLTFSGTGAEQYF; DNA: TGTGCCAGCAGTTCCCTAACTTTTTCCGGGACAGGAGCCGAGCAGTACTTC; V: TRBV28; J: TRBJ2-7; D: TRBD1; size: NA
CDR3: CASSEVQVGNQPQHF; DNA: TGTGCCAGCAGTGAAGTACAGGTTGGCAATCAGCCCCAGCATTTT; V: TRBV2; J: TRBJ1-5; D: NA; size: once
CDR3: CASSYTRTGNGYTF; DNA: TGTGCCAGCAGTTACACTCGGACAGGGAATGGCTACACCTTC; V: TRBV6-5; J: TRBJ1-2; D: TRBD1; size: NA
CDR3: CSVVSGVTDTQYF; DNA: TGCAGCGTTGTTTCCGGGGTCACAGATACGCAGTATTTT; V: TRBV29-1; J: TRBJ2-3; D: NA; size: NA
CDR3: CSVFDRIGQPQHF; DNA: TGCAGCGTTTTCGACAGAATTGGCCAGCCCCAGCATTTT; V: TRBV29-1; J: TRBJ1-5; D: NA; size: NA
CDR3: CASSQFGGTEETQYF; DNA: TGTGCCAGCAGCCAATTTGGGGGGACAGAAGAGACCCAGTACTTC; V: TRBV16; J: TRBJ2-5; D: NA; size: NA
CDR3: CASSEGVNTEAFF; DNA: TGTGCCAGCAGCGAAGGGGTGAACACTGAAGCTTTCTTT; V: TRBV7-3; J: TRBJ1-1; D: NA; size: few